What follows is one TCR beta chain and its context. Its specificity is unknown. The data stem from a study of blood T cell dynamics during melanoma immunotherapy. Study as a whole: First-line therapy was either pembrolizumab or nivolumab with ipilimumab for metastatic melanoma. Overall study findings and caveats: Clones driving repertoire changes may be melanoma-specific or general immune activation.

Germline V CDR1 and CDR2: SGHRS, YFSETQ. CDR3 size: 15 residues. V was clipped by 0 bases and J by 2 bases, with 11 bases between them. Specified time point: week 3, after first cycle of checkpoint inhibitor. Assay used: immunoSEQ multiplex PCR; TCRdb lists only in-frame clones, some missing. Altogether 10,000 to 13,000 clones are present, approximately 88% being singletons, with the ten largest covering 15% to 20%. The chain employs TRBV5-1 and TRBJ2-5, with D possibly being TRBD1 (5 bases). The sample in question was blood, obtained from a patient treated with checkpoint blockade. The source of this sequence is a human donor with melanoma. The CDR3 nucleotides read TGCGCCAGCAGCTTGGCTTTGGCAGGGCAAGAGACCCAGTACTTC. Translated: CASSLALAGQETQYF.